Below are 16 T cell receptor beta chains sequenced from a single sample in a study of blood T cell repertoires in COVID-19. Sequencing used immunoSEQ multiplex PCR; TCRdb keeps in-frame clones, though not all of them. Here the sample spans about 300,000 clones, 85% to 90% being singletons. The sequenced sample was PBMCs or T cells enriched from blood (not recorded which). These receptors were collected from a woman aged 45-59 years who had been exposed to COVID-19.

This chain connects TRBV4-2 to TRBJ1-5; possible D gene TRBD1, 6 bases. Germline-derived CDR1 and CDR2 are LGHNA and YNFKEQ. The CDR3 contains 17 residues. V was pared by 0 bases and J by 6 bases, with 18 bases between. CDR3 loop: CASSQEVVSRGGQPQHF. As DNA, the CDR3 is TGTGCCAGCAGCCAAGAGGTGGTGAGCAGGGGCGGTCAGCCCCAGCATTTT.

J is TRBJ2-3 and V is TRBV13; D may be TRBD2 (5 bases). Trimming pared 1 base from V and 0 bases from J, leaving 8 bases between. CDR1 and CDR2 from the germline V gene are PRHDT and FYEKMQ (reference sequence). CDR3 size: 15 residues. The CDR3 nucleotides read TGTGCCAGCAGCTTAGCCGGGGTGAGCACAGATACGCAGTATTTT. This sequence encodes CASSLAGVSTDTQYF.

This chain uses TRBV5-1 with TRBJ1-2; D is perhaps TRBD1 (6 bases). CDR3 length: 15 residues. The V gene lost 7 bases and the J gene lost 6 bases, with 22 bases spanning the gap. CDR1 SGHRS and CDR2 YFSETQ come from the germline V gene. The CDR3 spells CASARGRGQENGYTF. CDR3 nucleotide sequence: TGCGCCAGCGCCCGGGGGCGGGGGCAGGAGAATGGCTACACCTTC. The variable domain in full, completed from reference TRBV5-1 and TRBJ1-2, reads KAGVTQTPRYLIKTRGQQVTLSCSPISGHRSVSWYQQTPGQGLQFLFEYFSETQRNKGNFPGRFSGRQFSNSRSEMNVSTLELGDSALYLCASARGRGQENGYTFGSGTRLTVV.

The rearrangement uses TRBV4-1 and TRBJ2-5; 10 nucleotides match TRBD1. V trimming: 4 bases; J trimming: 5 bases; junction bases outside the gene matches: 7. There are 15 residues in the CDR3. Looked up from germline, CDR1 is MGHRA and CDR2 is YSYEKL. CDR3 DNA: TGCGCCAGCAGCCTATTAGGACAGGGGGGCGAGACCCAGTACTTC. It yields the protein CASSLLGQGGETQYF.

This clone was picked up one time. The J gene is TRBJ2-7, the V gene TRBV10-3; 8 bases fit TRBD1. Germline CDR1 reads ENHRY; CDR2 reads SYGVKD. The CDR3 consists of 13 residues. V trimming: 6 bases; J trimming: 6 bases; junction bases outside the gene matches: 7. CDR3 nucleotides: TGTGCCATCAGCCAGGACAGGGAAGGCGAGCAGTACTTC. Its translation is CAISQDREGEQYF.

The chain employs TRBV7-9 and TRBJ2-1; TRBD2 matches 10 bases. Germline assignment: CDR1 SEHNR and CDR2 FQNEAQ (reference sequence). V shed 1 base, J shed 9 bases, and the junction held 15 bases outside the gene matches. This CDR3 is 18 amino acids long. The CDR3 sequence: CASSLEASGGLGGGEQFF. CDR3 in DNA: TGTGCCAGCAGCTTAGAAGCTAGCGGGGGCCTGGGCGGCGGTGAGCAGTTCTTC.

V and J are TRBV7-6 and TRBJ2-5, with TRBD2 matching over 8 bases. Germline trimming cut 6 bases from V and 7 bases from J; bases unmatched to any gene: 13. In germline, CDR1 is SGHVS, CDR2 FNYEAQ. The CDR3 contains 15 residues. The CDR3, as DNA: TGTGCCAGCAGGCAGTGGACTAGCACTACTGGGACCCAGTACTTC. Translated, it gives CASRQWTSTTGTQYF.

The chain recombines TRBV6-1 with TRBJ1-2; 9 bases match TRBD1. Trimming took 1 base from V and 4 from J; bases not matched to a gene: 7. The length of the CDR3 is 16 residues. Germline CDR1 and CDR2: MNHNS and SASEGT. CDR3 residues: CASSEVGGQGTYGYTF. The CDR3 DNA reads TGTGCCAGCAGTGAAGTGGGGGGACAGGGTACCTATGGCTACACCTTC.

The chain employs TRBV6-2 or TRBV6-3 and TRBJ1-1; D call uncertain. This CDR3 has 12 amino acids. The V gene lost 5 bases and the J gene lost 10 bases, with 14 bases spanning the gap. Germline V lookup: CDR1 MNHEY, CDR2 SVGEGT. The CDR3 region has the DNA TGTGCCAGCAGTAATTACCTCCGGGGAGCTTTCTTT. Protein product: CASSNYLRGAFF.

The chain recombines TRBV4-2 with TRBJ1-4; D ambiguous. Germline V lookup: CDR1 LGHNA, CDR2 YNFKEQ. V lost 0 bases and J lost 7, with 9 bases in between. The CDR3 contains 14 residues. Here the CDR3 DNA reads TGTGCCAGCAGCCAAGATGTGGGAGCTGAAAAACTGTTTTTT. Its translation: CASSQDVGAEKLFF.

The chain couples TRBV11-2 to TRBJ1-3; no clear D. CDR3 size: 15 residues. Trimming shortened V by 0 bases and J by 4 bases, and 10 bases separated the two germline ends. The V gene's germline CDR1 is SGHAT and CDR2 FQNNGV. The DNA of the CDR3 is TGTGCCAGCAGCTTAGATCGGGGTCCGGGAAACACCATATATTTT. Amino acid sequence: CASSLDRGPGNTIYF.

The gene calls are TRBV27 and TRBJ2-1, with D tentatively TRBD2 (5 bases). V dropped 5 bases and J dropped 8 bases, with 28 bases sitting between them. The CDR3 loop spans 18 amino acids. From germline, CDR1 is MNHEY and CDR2 SMNVEV (reference sequence). CDR3: CASSPLASGSNIVDEQFF. CDR3 DNA: TGTGCCAGCAGTCCCCTCGCGTCGGGGTCTAATATTGTGGATGAGCAGTTCTTC.

The CDR3 loop is CASSPTGQGNTIYF. The CDR3 DNA sequence: TGTGCCAGCTCACCAACGGGACAGGGGAACACCATATATTTT. The chain has TRBV18 and TRBJ1-3; 10 positions agree with TRBD1. Germline lookup yields CDR1 KGHSH and CDR2 LQKENI. The CDR3 has 14 residues. V lost 2 bases to trimming and J lost 7 bases; unmatched junction nucleotides: 2.

The rearrangement links TRBV11-2 to TRBJ1-1; TRBD1 is a possible D gene (6 bases). Between the trimmed V and J ends, which lost 4 bases and 1 base, there was a span of 13 bases. Germline-derived CDR1 and CDR2 are SGHAT and FQNNGV. The CDR3 totals 15 residues. In nucleotides, the CDR3 is TGTGCCAGCAGCTACCGACGACAGGAGAACACTGAAGCTTTCTTT. It encodes CASSYRRQENTEAFF.

V usage is TRBV5-4 and J usage is TRBJ2-2; 9 bases match TRBD1. V lost 4 bases, J lost 3 bases, and 4 bases stayed unmatched. Germline V gene sequence: CDR1 SGHNT, CDR2 YYREEE (reference sequence). There are 15 residues in the CDR3. CDR3 protein: CASSRGQGYTGELFF. The CDR3, as DNA: TGTGCCAGCAGCAGAGGACAGGGGTACACCGGGGAGCTGTTTTTT.

The chain employs TRBV30 and TRBJ1-1; no firm D call. CDR1 is GTSNPN, CDR2 SVGIG, per germline (reference sequence). The ends were cut back, 5 bases at V and 4 bases at J, with 8 bases in the middle. The CDR3 sequence is 11 residues long. Here the CDR3 DNA reads TGTGCCTGGGACCCGGTCACTGAAGCTTTCTTT. Translating it yields CAWDPVTEAFF.